This TCR beta chain came from a study of T cells in Graves' hyperthyroidism and ophthalmopathy. What was amplified from RNA transcripts were TCR beta CDR3 regions. During a first-round RT-PCR of the TCR CDR3, the HTBI primer set was used. TCRdb independently ran MiXCR on the multiplex PCR reads; one entry per CDR3 protein. In the table there are more than 500,000 distinct CDR3 sequences, around 15% of which are singletons. Concerning this clonotype itself: The antigen is undetermined.

For ophthalmopathy patients, the Clinical Activity Score was at least 3 and the NOSPECS grade at least 4; duration was under 3 months. Points from the study as a whole: Using 13 V-J features, a model discriminated ophthalmopathy from stable hyperthyroidism. The model made its ophthalmopathy prediction, and onset followed a median approximately six months later.

Germline V CDR1 and CDR2: ENHRY, SYGVKD. This CDR3 comprises 16 residues. V trimming: 0 bases; J trimming: 5 bases; junction bases outside the gene matches: 8. The sample comprised blood. This TCR came from a woman under 40 with Graves' ophthalmopathy. J is TRBJ2-7 and V is TRBV10-3; 9 nucleotides agree with TRBD2. This CDR3 is CAISESLLAGVHEQYF. For the CDR3, the DNA is TGTGCCATCAGTGAGTCTCTCTTAGCGGGAGTTCACGAGCAGTACTTC.